This section outlines one T cell receptor beta chain sequence together with its context. Its cognate antigen is unknown. CDR1 is SGHRS, CDR2 YFSETQ, per germline. Trimming cost V 7 bases and J 15 bases; bases outside gene matches: 12. The CDR3 covers 13 residues. The source of the sample is a study of cytomegalovirus exposure and HLA in healthy donors. Findings and caveats of the study: At a 0.05 false discovery rate, a later analysis found around 15,000 TCR beta sequences to be associated with HLA alleles. A link between a missense DCLRE1C variant and TCR beta V- and J-gene trimming emerged from a later analysis. In an earlier analysis, in approximately 630 donors, most V segments appeared productive either ~90% or ~30% of the time. Most observed TCR sequences were rare, whereas some public TCRs were detected in many donors.

Researchers ran the PCR with 60 Vbeta and 13 Jbeta primers. The protocol was immunoSEQ multiplex PCR, while the TCRdb copy is restricted to in-frame clones and leaves out a portion. The repertoire holds around 150,000 clones, with roughly 80% as singletons. This receptor was taken from a male donor in good health and CMV-seronegative. Sample: PBMCs. The chain carries TRBV5-1 and TRBJ2-1; 11 bases are shared with TRBD2. The CDR3 region is CASRNLAGGVAFF. The CDR3 DNA reads as TGCGCCAGCCGAAATCTAGCGGGGGGAGTAGCGTTCTTC.